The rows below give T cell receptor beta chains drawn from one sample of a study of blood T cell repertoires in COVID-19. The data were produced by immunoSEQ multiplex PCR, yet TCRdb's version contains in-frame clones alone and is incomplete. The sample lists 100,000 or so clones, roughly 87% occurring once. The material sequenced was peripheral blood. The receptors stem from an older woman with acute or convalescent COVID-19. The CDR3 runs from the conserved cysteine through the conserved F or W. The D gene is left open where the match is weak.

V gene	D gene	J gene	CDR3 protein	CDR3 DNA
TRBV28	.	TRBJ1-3	CASSLRGGDPLGNTIYF	TGTGCCAGCAGTTTAAGGGGCGGGGACCCCTTAGGAAACACCATATATTTT
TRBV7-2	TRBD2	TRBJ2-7	CASSLDSLGREQYF	TGTGCCAGCAGCTTAGATTCCCTCGGGAGGGAGCAGTACTTC
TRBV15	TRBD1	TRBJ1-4	CATGDRARANEKLFF	TGTGCCACCGGGGACAGGGCTAGGGCTAATGAAAAACTGTTTTTT
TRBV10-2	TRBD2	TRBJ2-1	CASRELAGLRGDEQFF	TGCGCCAGCAGAGAACTAGCGGGTCTACGGGGGGATGAGCAGTTCTTC
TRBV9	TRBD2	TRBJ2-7	CASSPLSGSGYEQYF	TGTGCCAGCAGCCCCCTGAGCGGGAGTGGCTACGAGCAGTACTTC
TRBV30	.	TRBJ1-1	CAWSRQFGGTEAFF	TGTGCCTGGAGCAGGCAATTTGGGGGGACTGAAGCTTTCTTT
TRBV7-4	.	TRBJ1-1	CASIPPEGGCVTLNTEAFF	TGTGCCAGCATCCCCCCAGAAGGGGGTTGTGTGACACTGAACACTGAAGCTTTCTTT
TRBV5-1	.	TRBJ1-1	CASSLDTMNTEAFF	TGCGCCAGCAGCTTGGACACAATGAACACTGAAGCTTTCTTT
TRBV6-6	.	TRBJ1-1	CASREMEVTEAFF	TGTGCCAGCAGGGAGATGGAGGTCACTGAAGCTTTCTTT
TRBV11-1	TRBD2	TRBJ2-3	CASSLTSGDTQYF	TGTGCCAGCAGCTTGACTAGCGGAGATACGCAGTATTTT
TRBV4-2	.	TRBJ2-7	CASSQDPGPNYEQYF	TGTGCCAGCAGCCAAGATCCAGGCCCTAACTACGAGCAGTACTTC
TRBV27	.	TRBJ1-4	CASSSITGGTNEKLFF	TGTGCCAGCAGTTCGATAACAGGCGGAACTAATGAAAAACTGTTTTTT
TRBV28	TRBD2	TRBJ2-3	CASSLGVAGGTDTQYF	TGTGCCAGCAGTTTAGGGGTAGCGGGAGGTACAGATACGCAGTATTTT
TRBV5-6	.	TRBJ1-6	CASTTGRAGNYNSPLHF	TGTGCCAGCACCACGGGGAGGGCTGGGAACTATAATTCACCCCTCCACTTT
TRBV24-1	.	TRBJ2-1	CATSDFTGNNEQFF	TGTGCCACCAGTGATTTCACAGGGAACAATGAGCAGTTCTTC
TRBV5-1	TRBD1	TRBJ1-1	CASSLAGGQTNTEAFF	TGCGCCAGCAGCTTGGCTGGGGGACAGACAAACACTGAAGCTTTCTTT
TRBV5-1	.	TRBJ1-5	CASSPHLLGPNSGQPQHF	TGCGCCAGCAGCCCACATCTTTTGGGTCCAAACTCGGGTCAGCCCCAGCATTTT
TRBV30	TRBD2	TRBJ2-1	CAWSPGLAIYNEQFF	TGTGCCTGGAGCCCGGGACTAGCGATTTACAATGAGCAGTTCTTC
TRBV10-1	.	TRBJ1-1	CASSEDLTSEAFF	TGCGCCAGCAGTGAAGATTTGACATCTGAAGCTTTCTTT
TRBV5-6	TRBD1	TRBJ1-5	CASSFGQGTRQPQHF	TGTGCCAGCAGCTTTGGACAGGGGACAAGACAGCCCCAGCATTTT
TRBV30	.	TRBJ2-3	CAWSLTSTSTDTQYF	TGTGCCTGGAGTTTGACTTCCACTAGCACAGATACGCAGTATTTT
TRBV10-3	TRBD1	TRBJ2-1	CAIRGDRSQFF	TGTGCCATCAGGGGGGACAGGTCGCAGTTCTTC
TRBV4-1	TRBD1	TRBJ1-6	CASSQSGGWSPLHF	TGCGCCAGCAGCCAGTCAGGGGGCTGGTCACCCCTCCACTTT
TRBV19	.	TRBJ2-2	CASSIRYWPNTGELFF	TGTGCCAGTAGTATTCGATATTGGCCGAACACCGGGGAGCTGTTTTTT